This T cell receptor (beta chain) was recorded in a study of CD8+CD57+ T cells in acquired aplastic anemia (dated by TCRdb to between 2018 and 2020). Looking at the study overall: On average, sorted CD4+ and CD8+ cells yielded about 3 ug of extracted DNA, with a range of roughly 0.18 to 30 ug. Healthy donor samples averaged approximately 10 million reads for CD4+ and fewer than 12 million for CD8+ cells. On the study overall, not on this receptor specifically: CD8+ Simpson's diversity did not differ significantly between patients and healthy controls (P=0.060). Roughly 30 CD8+ CDR3 sequences were shared between patients and controls but appeared highly expressed in patients and within their immunodominant clones.

Genomic DNA served as template for TCR beta VDJ combination and CDR3 sequence profiling. An Illumina HiSeq 2000 was the platform used for TCR repertoire sequencing. Processing in the source paper ran as follows. Repertoire assessment relied on Simpson's diversity index, CDR3 size and DJ length profiles, and TRBV/TRBJ rearrangement plots. Whichever DNA sequence was most abundant in the deep sequencing data was defined as the immunodominant clone. CDR3 amino acid sequences were screened for sharing across subjects and compared with published repertoires and the VDJdb database. TCRdb took the public reads, trimmed them with fastp at Q25, ran MiXCR for clone calling and kept in-frame beta chains. Each entry is one CDR3 protein sequence, shown with its most common DNA and genes. These V and J calls derive from TCRdb rather than the authors' analysis. Here the sample has about 190,000 distinct CDR3 sequences; around 59% occur a single time. The ten most abundant clones make up approximately 15% of the sample.

The study deep-sequenced TCR repertoires of sorted CD4+ and CD8+ blood T cells from severe aplastic anemia patients and healthy subjects. Ficoll-Paque density gradient centrifugation was used to isolate peripheral blood mononuclear cells. Before DNA extraction, CD4+ and CD8+ T cells were sorted by FACS or by magnetic beads. The CDR3 runs 15 amino acids, cysteine and phenylalanine included. This entry keeps only the CDR3 DNA: 45 bases, framed from base 1. The V end gives up 6 bases and the J end 9 bases, leaving 14 bases in the junction not matched to a gene. CDR1 and CDR2, per the germline V gene (reference sequence), are SEHNR and FQNEAQ. This clonotype was seen many times. Its antigen specificity is not known. Base qualities are not recorded, but no much larger clone differs from it by a single base.

This TCR derives from a human donor in good health, serving as a control. Source material: sorted CD4+, CD8+, or CD8+CD57+ T cells (not recorded which) from PBMCs. This receptor chain uses TRBV7-9 and TRBJ2-4; 7 junctional bases match TRBD1. The CDR3 sequence is CASRPWDSEFGIQYF. The base sequence is TGTGCCAGCAGACCATGGGACAGCGAATTTGGCATTCAGTACTTC.